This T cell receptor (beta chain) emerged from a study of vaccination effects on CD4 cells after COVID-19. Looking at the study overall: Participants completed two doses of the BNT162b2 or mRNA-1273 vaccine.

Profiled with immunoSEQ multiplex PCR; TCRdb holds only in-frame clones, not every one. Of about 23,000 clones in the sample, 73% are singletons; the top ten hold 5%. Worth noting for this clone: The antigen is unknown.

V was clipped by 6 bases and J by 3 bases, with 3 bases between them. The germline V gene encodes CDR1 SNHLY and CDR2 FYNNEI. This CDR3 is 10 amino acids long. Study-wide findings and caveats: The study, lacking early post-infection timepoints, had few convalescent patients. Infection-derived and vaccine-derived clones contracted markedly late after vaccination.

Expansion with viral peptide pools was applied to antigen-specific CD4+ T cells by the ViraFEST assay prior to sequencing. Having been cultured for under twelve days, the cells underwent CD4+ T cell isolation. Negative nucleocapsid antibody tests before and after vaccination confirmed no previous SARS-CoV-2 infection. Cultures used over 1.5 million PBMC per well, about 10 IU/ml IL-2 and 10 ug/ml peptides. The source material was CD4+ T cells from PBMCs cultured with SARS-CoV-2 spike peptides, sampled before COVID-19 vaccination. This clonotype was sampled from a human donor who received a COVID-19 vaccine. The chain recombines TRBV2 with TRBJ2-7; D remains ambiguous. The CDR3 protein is CASRDYEQYF. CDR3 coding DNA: TGTGCCAGCAGAGACTACGAGCAGTACTTC. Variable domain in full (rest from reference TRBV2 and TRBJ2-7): EPEVTQTPSHQVTQMGQEVILRCVPISNHLYFYWYRQILGQKVEFLVSFYNNEISEKSEIFDDQFSVERPDGSNFTLKIRSTKLEDSAMYFCASRDYEQYFGPGTRLTVT.